The 9 T cell receptor beta chains in this list originate from one sample, sequenced in a study of identifying expanded T cells in peripheral blood. Sequencing used immunoSEQ multiplex PCR; TCRdb keeps in-frame clones, though not all of them. In the table there are about 98,000 clones, roughly 88% of which are singletons. The specimen was blood. These receptors all stem from a person aged 18 to 70 in good health.

The chain carries TRBV5-4 and TRBJ1-1; D is unresolved. CDR3 length: 15 amino acids. V gave up 0 bases and J gave up 1 base, with 10 bases separating them. CDR1 is SGHNT, CDR2 YYREEE, per germline (reference sequence). This CDR3 is CASSLAGGSNTEAFF. The CDR3, as DNA: TGTGCCAGCAGCTTGGCGGGCGGGTCGAACACTGAAGCTTTCTTT.

This chain links TRBV11-2 with TRBJ2-1; 8 bases map to TRBD2. V lost 2 bases, J lost 5 bases, and 8 bases stayed unmatched. Germline CDR1 and CDR2: SGHAT and FQNNGV. The CDR3 totals 16 residues. The CDR3 DNA reads as TGTGCCAGCAGCTTAACCCCTAGCGGGTCAAACAATGAGCAGTTCTTC. Its protein is CASSLTPSGSNNEQFF.

This chain joins TRBV7-9 and TRBJ1-2; D is unresolved. Trimming removed 2 bases from V and 3 bases from J, with 13 bases in between. Germline V gives CDR1 SEHNR, CDR2 FQNEAQ (reference sequence). This CDR3 spans 15 amino acids. The DNA of the CDR3 is TGTGCCAGCAGCTTATTAGATAGAGGGTACTATGGCTACACCTTC. Its protein product is CASSLLDRGYYGYTF. Drawing the rest from reference TRBV7-9 and TRBJ1-2, the complete variable domain is DTGVSQNPRHKITKRGQNVTFRCDPISEHNRLYWYRQTLGQGPEFLTYFQNEAQLEKSRLLSDRFSAERPKGSFSTLEIQRTEQGDSAMYLCASSLLDRGYYGYTFGSGTRLTVV.

The chain joins TRBV5-1 to TRBJ2-5; 9 bases are a match to TRBD2. V trimming: 0 bases; J trimming: 5 bases; junction bases outside the gene matches: 2. The CDR3 has 14 residues. Germline V gives CDR1 SGHRS, CDR2 YFSETQ. The DNA for the CDR3 is TGCGCCAGCAGCTTGGGAAGCGGGGGGGAGACCCAGTACTTC. Translation gives CASSLGSGGETQYF. Variable domain in full (rest from reference TRBV5-1 and TRBJ2-5): KAGVTQTPRYLIKTRGQQVTLSCSPISGHRSVSWYQQTPGQGLQFLFEYFSETQRNKGNFPGRFSGRQFSNSRSEMNVSTLELGDSALYLCASSLGSGGETQYFGPGTRLLVL.

This chain links TRBV28 with TRBJ1-2, with D unresolved. V lost 6 bases and J lost 4, with 9 bases in between. Germline assignment: CDR1 MDHEN and CDR2 SYDVKM. The CDR3 extends over 12 amino acids. The CDR3 region is CASSPPGYGYTF. The CDR3 bases are TGTGCCAGCAGCCCTCCGGGCTATGGCTACACCTTC.

This clone has just one count. V and J are TRBV5-1 and TRBJ2-5, with 8 bases aligning to TRBD1. Trimming cost V 3 bases and J 5 bases; bases outside gene matches: 6. Germline CDR1 is SGHRS and CDR2 is YFSETQ. This CDR3 region has 14 residues. As DNA, the CDR3 is TGCGCCAGCAGCTCTGGACAGGGTTCGGAGACCCAGTACTTC. It specifies CASSSGQGSETQYF.

The rearrangement uses TRBV6-6 and TRBJ1-2, with D possibly being TRBD1 (6 bases). The CDR3 totals 14 residues. Trimming shortened V by 5 bases and J by 7 bases, and 17 bases separated the two germline ends. Germline-derived CDR1 and CDR2 are MNHNY and SVGAGI (reference sequence). The CDR3 bases are TGTGCCAGCAGTCGTCCTACAGGGAGGGGTGGCTACACCTTC. It yields the protein CASSRPTGRGGYTF.

This clone occurred a few times. V usage is TRBV18 and J usage is TRBJ1-5; D not resolved. Germline V lookup: CDR1 KGHSH, CDR2 LQKENI. This CDR3 spans 14 amino acids. V was shortened by 3 bases and J by 5 bases, with 11 bases between the two germline ends. The chain's CDR3 is CASSPLYQDQPQHF. CDR3 nucleotides: TGTGCCAGCTCACCCTTATATCAGGATCAGCCCCAGCATTTT.

The genes are TRBV19 and TRBJ1-5; TRBD1 is a possible D gene (5 bases). The germline CDR1 and CDR2 sequences are LNHDA and SQIVND (reference sequence). This CDR3 region has 13 residues. Trimming cost V 4 bases and J 6 bases, with 10 bases left between them. The CDR3 reads CASSRGVFQPQHF. The CDR3 DNA follows: TGTGCCAGTAGTAGGGGGGTTTTTCAGCCCCAGCATTTT.